This TCR beta chain was recovered during a study of blood T cell repertoires in COVID-19. Sequenced by immunoSEQ multiplex PCR; TCRdb stores in-frame clones only, minus some. The table includes approximately 46,000 clones, around 84% detected once. This CDR3 contains 13 residues. V was cut by 7 bases and J by 1 base, with 10 bases left in between. The germline gives CDR1 MNHEY, CDR2 SVGAGI. This clonotype originated in a human donor in a cohort sampled during active COVID-19. Source material: peripheral blood. V is TRBV6-5 and J is TRBJ1-2; the D gene is possibly TRBD1 (6 bases). The CDR3 reads CASNGQINYGYTF. CDR3 DNA sequence: TGTGCCAGCAACGGACAGATTAACTATGGCTACACCTTC.